This T cell receptor beta chain was found in a study of blood T cell repertoires in COVID-19. The CDR3 totals 14 residues. Germline lookup yields CDR1 MGHDK and CDR2 SYGVNS. V shed 1 base and J 8 bases; nucleotides not matched to a gene: 5. This clone came up once. Generated by immunoSEQ multiplex PCR, the TCRdb table keeps only in-frame clones and is missing some. The sample holds 250,000 or so clones; approximately 90% are singletons and the top ten take 2.8%. The rearrangement uses TRBV25-1 and TRBJ2-1; 7 nucleotides agree with TRBD2. The clonotype comes from a man aged 35-49 years who had been exposed to COVID-19. Material: PBMCs or T cells enriched from blood (not recorded which). CDR3 protein: CASSEFAGDDEQFF. CDR3 in DNA: TGTGCCAGCAGTGAATTTGCGGGAGATGATGAGCAGTTCTTC.